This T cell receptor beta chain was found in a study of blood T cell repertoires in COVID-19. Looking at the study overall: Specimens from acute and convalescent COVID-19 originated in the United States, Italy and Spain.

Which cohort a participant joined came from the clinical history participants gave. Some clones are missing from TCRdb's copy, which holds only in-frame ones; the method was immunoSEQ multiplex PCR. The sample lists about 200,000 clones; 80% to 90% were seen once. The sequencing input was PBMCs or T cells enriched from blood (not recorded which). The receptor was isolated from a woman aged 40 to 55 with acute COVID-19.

CDR3 amino acids: CASRDLTPGYTF. As DNA, the CDR3 is TGTGCCAGCAGAGACTTAACTCCTGGCTACACCTTC. This chain joins TRBV12-3 or TRBV12-4 and TRBJ1-2, with unresolved D. V lost 6 bases to trimming and J lost 7 bases, with 12 bases between them. This CDR3 is built from 12 residues.